This is a list of T cell receptor beta chains from one sample in a study of OX40 agonist ivuxolimab in advanced cancers. Repertoires were generated with immunoSEQ multiplex PCR, while TCRdb's copy carries only in-frame clones and drops some. Found here are 90,000 to 100,000 clones, about 88% of them singletons; the top ten hold over 0.65%. The source material was CD4+ or CD8+ T cells sorted from blood, sampled in a trial of the OX40 agonist ivuxolimab. Receptors were obtained from an adult with an advanced solid tumor such as melanoma, head and neck, liver or kidney cancer. The CDR3 runs from the conserved cysteine through the conserved F or W. Each record gives: J gene, clone size, D gene, V gene, CDR3 protein, CDR3 DNA. D genes are given only for firm matches. Clone size appears in some rows only: once, few, many, or a class for an expanded clone.

j_call: TRBJ1-3; clone_size: .; d_call: TRBD1; v_call: TRBV7-2; cdr3_aa: CASSPQTGAGNTIYF; cdr3_nt: TGTGCCAGCAGCCCCCAGACAGGGGCTGGAAACACCATATATTTT
j_call: TRBJ1-4; clone_size: .; d_call: .; v_call: TRBV6-1; cdr3_aa: CASSEALPRPISGTNEKLFF; cdr3_nt: TGTGCCAGCAGTGAAGCGCTGCCGCGGCCCATCTCGGGGACTAATGAAAAACTGTTTTTT
j_call: TRBJ1-2; clone_size: few; d_call: .; v_call: TRBV19; cdr3_aa: CASSQVANYGYTF; cdr3_nt: TGTGCCAGTAGCCAGGTAGCTAACTATGGCTACACCTTC
j_call: TRBJ2-3; clone_size: .; d_call: .; v_call: TRBV5-1; cdr3_aa: CASSLGQSGKGVDTQYF; cdr3_nt: TGCGCCAGCAGCTTGGGACAAAGCGGGAAGGGGGTGGATACGCAGTATTTT
j_call: TRBJ2-7; clone_size: .; d_call: .; v_call: TRBV5-8; cdr3_aa: CASSLSTYEQYF; cdr3_nt: TGTGCCAGCAGCTTAAGTACCTACGAGCAGTACTTC
j_call: TRBJ1-2; clone_size: .; d_call: TRBD1; v_call: TRBV6-5; cdr3_aa: CASRGQGAYSYTF; cdr3_nt: TGTGCCAGCAGGGGACAGGGGGCCTATAGCTACACCTTC
j_call: TRBJ2-4; clone_size: .; d_call: .; v_call: TRBV10-3; cdr3_aa: CAISSQQGPPNIQYF; cdr3_nt: TGTGCCATCAGTTCCCAACAGGGTCCTCCTAACATTCAGTACTTC
j_call: TRBJ1-1; clone_size: .; d_call: .; v_call: TRBV19; cdr3_aa: CASSTWETNTEAFF; cdr3_nt: TGTGCCAGTAGTACGTGGGAGACGAACACTGAAGCTTTCTTT
j_call: TRBJ2-2; clone_size: .; d_call: .; v_call: TRBV18; cdr3_aa: CASSPPGVGSGTGELFF; cdr3_nt: TGTGCCAGCTCACCACCCGGAGTAGGATCCGGGACCGGGGAGCTGTTTTTT
j_call: TRBJ1-5; clone_size: many; d_call: TRBD1; v_call: TRBV19; cdr3_aa: CASSPMTGGYSNQPQHF; cdr3_nt: TGTGCCAGTAGTCCCATGACAGGGGGCTATAGCAATCAGCCCCAGCATTTT
j_call: TRBJ2-7; clone_size: .; d_call: TRBD2; v_call: TRBV28; cdr3_aa: CASSFPLAGDPSEQYF; cdr3_nt: TGTGCCAGCAGTTTCCCACTAGCGGGAGACCCCAGCGAGCAGTACTTC
j_call: TRBJ2-1; clone_size: .; d_call: .; v_call: TRBV9; cdr3_aa: CASSVAGVSEQFF; cdr3_nt: TGTGCCAGCAGCGTAGCGGGAGTTAGTGAGCAGTTCTTC
j_call: TRBJ1-3; clone_size: .; d_call: TRBD1; v_call: TRBV7-2; cdr3_aa: CASSPQGVLSGNTIYF; cdr3_nt: TGTGCCAGCAGCCCCCAGGGGGTGCTCTCTGGAAACACCATATATTTT
j_call: TRBJ1-2; clone_size: .; d_call: .; v_call: TRBV27; cdr3_aa: CASSSTSGERGYTF; cdr3_nt: TGTGCCAGCAGTTCCACCTCAGGGGAAAGGGGCTACACCTTC
j_call: TRBJ1-2; clone_size: .; d_call: TRBD1; v_call: TRBV6-6; cdr3_aa: CASSPGTGSGYTF; cdr3_nt: TGTGCCAGCAGCCCTGGGACAGGGTCTGGCTACACCTTC
j_call: TRBJ1-5; clone_size: .; d_call: .; v_call: TRBV28; cdr3_aa: CASSFTQHGGPSNQPQHF; cdr3_nt: TGTGCCAGCAGTTTCACCCAACACGGCGGACCTAGCAATCAGCCCCAGCATTTT
j_call: TRBJ1-2; clone_size: .; d_call: TRBD1; v_call: TRBV4-2; cdr3_aa: CASSPGQVSGYTF; cdr3_nt: TGTGCCAGCAGCCCGGGACAGGTCTCTGGCTACACCTTC
j_call: TRBJ2-5; clone_size: .; d_call: .; v_call: TRBV19; cdr3_aa: CASSIQRQETQYF; cdr3_nt: TGTGCCAGTAGTATACAGCGGCAAGAGACCCAGTACTTC
j_call: TRBJ1-2; clone_size: .; d_call: .; v_call: TRBV13; cdr3_aa: CASSFRNYGYTF; cdr3_nt: TGTGCCAGCAGCTTCAGGAACTATGGCTACACCTTC
j_call: TRBJ1-5; clone_size: few; d_call: .; v_call: TRBV18; cdr3_aa: CASSPMENNQPQHF; cdr3_nt: TGTGCCAGCTCACCGATGGAAAACAATCAGCCCCAGCATTTT
j_call: TRBJ1-2; clone_size: .; d_call: TRBD1; v_call: TRBV5-5; cdr3_aa: CASSFGWDRGTNGYTF; cdr3_nt: TGTGCCAGCAGCTTTGGGTGGGACAGGGGGACGAATGGCTACACCTTC
j_call: TRBJ1-5; clone_size: .; d_call: .; v_call: TRBV19; cdr3_aa: CASSSGRWSNQPQHF; cdr3_nt: TGTGCCAGTTCCTCAGGCCGCTGGAGCAATCAGCCCCAGCATTTT
j_call: TRBJ1-2; clone_size: .; d_call: TRBD1; v_call: TRBV5-1; cdr3_aa: CASSLSGQTFANYGYTF; cdr3_nt: TGCGCCAGCAGCTTGTCGGGACAGACCTTCGCTAACTATGGCTACACCTTC
j_call: TRBJ1-1; clone_size: .; d_call: TRBD1; v_call: TRBV28; cdr3_aa: CASSFPLTPSQGKNTEAFF; cdr3_nt: TGTGCCAGCAGTTTCCCCCTGACTCCGTCACAGGGGAAGAACACTGAAGCTTTCTTT
j_call: TRBJ1-2; clone_size: .; d_call: .; v_call: TRBV6-1; cdr3_aa: CASSEIGGYTF; cdr3_nt: TGTGCCAGCAGTGAAATCGGTGGCTACACCTTC
j_call: TRBJ2-5; clone_size: .; d_call: .; v_call: TRBV7-2; cdr3_aa: CASSQHIQETQYF; cdr3_nt: TGTGCCAGCAGCCAACACATTCAAGAGACCCAGTACTTC
j_call: TRBJ2-4; clone_size: .; d_call: .; v_call: TRBV7-2; cdr3_aa: CASSLVQDIQYF; cdr3_nt: TGTGCCAGCAGCTTAGTCCAGGACATTCAGTACTTC
j_call: TRBJ2-3; clone_size: .; d_call: TRBD2; v_call: TRBV7-8; cdr3_aa: CASSLAAAGEADTQYF; cdr3_nt: TGTGCCAGCAGCTTAGCGGCAGCGGGAGAAGCAGATACGCAGTATTTT
j_call: TRBJ1-5; clone_size: .; d_call: .; v_call: TRBV4-1; cdr3_aa: CASSQDITGNQPQHF; cdr3_nt: TGCGCCAGCAGCCAAGATATTACAGGTAATCAGCCCCAGCATTTT
j_call: TRBJ2-1; clone_size: once; d_call: TRBD2; v_call: TRBV2; cdr3_aa: CASSGANGLAGGEQFF; cdr3_nt: TGTGCCAGCAGTGGTGCCAACGGACTAGCGGGAGGAGAGCAGTTCTTC
j_call: TRBJ1-1; clone_size: once; d_call: TRBD1; v_call: TRBV11-2; cdr3_aa: CASSSQGAGTEAFF; cdr3_nt: TGTGCCAGCAGCTCCCAGGGGGCGGGCACTGAAGCTTTCTTT
j_call: TRBJ1-5; clone_size: once; d_call: .; v_call: TRBV18; cdr3_aa: CASSPEDSNQPQHF; cdr3_nt: TGTGCCAGCTCACCGGAAGATAGCAATCAGCCCCAGCATTTT
j_call: TRBJ1-2; clone_size: .; d_call: TRBD1; v_call: TRBV25-1; cdr3_aa: CASSESAGQAIYGYTF; cdr3_nt: TGTGCCAGCAGTGAATCTGCGGGACAGGCAATCTATGGCTACACCTTC
j_call: TRBJ2-1; clone_size: .; d_call: TRBD2; v_call: TRBV2; cdr3_aa: CASRSGTSGSFSYNEQFF; cdr3_nt: TGTGCCAGCAGGTCCGGGACTAGCGGGTCCTTTTCCTACAATGAGCAGTTCTTC
j_call: TRBJ1-3; clone_size: .; d_call: .; v_call: TRBV7-2; cdr3_aa: CASSPPRTPGGGNTIYF; cdr3_nt: TGTGCCAGCAGCCCACCTAGGACCCCCGGCGGTGGAAACACCATATATTTT
j_call: TRBJ1-4; clone_size: .; d_call: .; v_call: TRBV28; cdr3_aa: CASSFSGRRGKLFF; cdr3_nt: TGTGCCAGCAGTTTTTCAGGGCGGCGGGGGAAACTGTTTTTT
j_call: TRBJ1-1; clone_size: .; d_call: .; v_call: TRBV28; cdr3_aa: CASSFPGENTEAFF; cdr3_nt: TGTGCCAGCAGTTTCCCAGGGGAGAACACTGAAGCTTTCTTT
j_call: TRBJ1-5; clone_size: .; d_call: .; v_call: TRBV19; cdr3_aa: CASSPPGHSNQPQHF; cdr3_nt: TGTGCCAGTAGTCCGCCGGGACATAGCAATCAGCCCCAGCATTTT
j_call: TRBJ2-1; clone_size: .; d_call: TRBD2; v_call: TRBV7-2; cdr3_aa: CASSLALAGAVQFF; cdr3_nt: TGTGCCAGCAGCTTAGCCCTAGCGGGAGCTGTGCAGTTCTTC
j_call: TRBJ1-1; clone_size: .; d_call: .; v_call: TRBV7-9; cdr3_aa: CASTLDTPNTEAFF; cdr3_nt: TGTGCCAGCACCCTGGACACCCCGAACACTGAAGCTTTCTTT
j_call: TRBJ2-3; clone_size: .; d_call: .; v_call: TRBV5-4; cdr3_aa: CASSYGRVLGPHTDTQYF; cdr3_nt: TGTGCCAGCAGCTATGGCCGGGTACTTGGCCCTCACACAGATACGCAGTATTTT
j_call: TRBJ2-7; clone_size: .; d_call: TRBD1; v_call: TRBV30; cdr3_aa: CAWRLGQGPYEQYF; cdr3_nt: TGTGCCTGGAGGCTTGGACAGGGCCCCTACGAGCAGTACTTC
j_call: TRBJ1-1; clone_size: .; d_call: .; v_call: TRBV6-1; cdr3_aa: CASRGSEPRPFF; cdr3_nt: TGTGCCAGCAGGGGGTCCGAGCCCAGGCCTTTCTTT
j_call: TRBJ2-1; clone_size: .; d_call: .; v_call: TRBV5-4; cdr3_aa: CASSFGLGYNEQFF; cdr3_nt: TGTGCCAGCAGCTTTGGACTGGGCTACAATGAGCAGTTCTTC
j_call: TRBJ2-5; clone_size: .; d_call: .; v_call: TRBV11-2; cdr3_aa: CASSLNSWGEETQYF; cdr3_nt: TGTGCCAGCAGCTTAAACAGCTGGGGCGAAGAGACCCAGTACTTC
j_call: TRBJ2-2; clone_size: once; d_call: .; v_call: TRBV30; cdr3_aa: CAWRVGGTGELFF; cdr3_nt: TGTGCCTGGAGGGTAGGTGGCACCGGGGAGCTGTTTTTT
j_call: TRBJ2-1; clone_size: .; d_call: .; v_call: TRBV27; cdr3_aa: CASSPLPSSAKSHEQFF; cdr3_nt: TGTGCCAGCAGTCCCCTACCTTCTAGCGCCAAATCCCATGAGCAGTTCTTC
j_call: TRBJ1-2; clone_size: .; d_call: .; v_call: TRBV7-2; cdr3_aa: CASSFSARGYTF; cdr3_nt: TGTGCCAGCAGCTTTTCCGCGCGGGGCTACACCTTC
j_call: TRBJ2-2; clone_size: .; d_call: .; v_call: TRBV5-6; cdr3_aa: CASSRPGVRKAGELFF; cdr3_nt: TGTGCCAGCAGCAGACCAGGGGTACGAAAGGCCGGGGAGCTGTTTTTT
j_call: TRBJ1-3; clone_size: .; d_call: .; v_call: TRBV7-2; cdr3_aa: CASSWYTGTGGSGNTIYF; cdr3_nt: TGTGCCAGCAGCTGGTACACAGGGACGGGGGGCTCTGGAAACACCATATATTTT
j_call: TRBJ1-5; clone_size: .; d_call: .; v_call: TRBV7-8; cdr3_aa: CASSLREGNNQPQHF; cdr3_nt: TGTGCCAGCAGCTTAAGAGAGGGTAACAATCAGCCCCAGCATTTT
j_call: TRBJ2-3; clone_size: .; d_call: TRBD2; v_call: TRBV18; cdr3_aa: CASSPTPASGTRKRTDTQYF; cdr3_nt: TGTGCCAGCTCCCCCACACCCGCTAGCGGGACCCGGAAACGCACAGATACGCAGTATTTT
j_call: TRBJ1-5; clone_size: .; d_call: .; v_call: TRBV28; cdr3_aa: CASTTRWGNQPQHF; cdr3_nt: TGTGCCAGCACAACTAGGTGGGGCAATCAGCCCCAGCATTTT